This TCR beta chain emerged from a study of T cell repertoires in cytomegalovirus infection. Background on the study: Both recently identified HLA-C-restricted and well-studied HLA-B-restricted CMV epitopes were used in the study. It was the public TCR beta signatures that indicated both CMV infection and matching HLA type.

Study conclusions and caveats: Accumulated public TCR beta family frequency recognized individuals carrying CMV together with the relevant HLA. The ex vivo response was dominated by HLA-C-restricted CMV-specific TCR beta clonotypes.

With V trimmed by 4 bases and J by 2 bases, 7 bases remained unmatched. The CDR3 is 16 residues long. Looked up from germline, CDR1 is SGHDT and CDR2 is YYEEEE. About this clonotype itself: Its cognate antigen is unknown.

From the reads, TCRdb called clonotypes with MiXCR, one entry per CDR3 protein. Found here are 110,000 to 150,000 distinct CDR3 sequences, more than 25% of them singletons; the top ten hold 45% to 55%. The material sequenced was CD8+ T cells from cultured PBMCs, taken from culture after CMV antigen stimulation. The origin of this receptor is a human donor in good health (CMV status not recorded). Some clones in this sample may be carry-over from other donors' samples. The chain recombines TRBV5-6 with TRBJ1-5; 9 bases map to TRBD1. DNA of the CDR3: TGTGCCAGCAGCGCGGACAGGGGATTAGGCAATCAGCCCCAGCATTTT. It yields the protein CASSADRGLGNQPQHF.